This T cell receptor beta chain derives from a study of PD-L1 blockade in urothelial cancer (dated by TCRdb to 2016 to 2017). General notes on the study: Every patient began therapy in the mid-2010s and was given atezolizumab 1,200 mg intravenously every 3 weeks. About 85% of the 29 patients were males with bladder-origin urothelial cancer, and about 65% of the roughly 29 reported a prior smoking history. An ECOG performance status of 0 or 1 was recorded for the patients, and 0 to 3 prior chemotherapy regimens had been received by the patients. Blood samples were analyzed at two time points: 3 weeks after treatment start (second dose) and 6 weeks after treatment start. Blood samples gave a median of approximately 150,000 T cells and approximately 80,000 unique TCRs, with a median clonality of 0.080. An exploratory multi-omic analysis was conducted of the somatic, immune and clinical correlates of response to PD-L1 blockade with atezolizumab in urothelial cancer. Pretreatment tumor samples, along with matched peripheral blood serially collected before and after atezolizumab treatment, were subjected to TCR sequencing. Durable clinical benefit meant progression-free survival longer than 6 months, and TCR features were also tested against progression-free and overall survival. In the same patients, whole exome sequencing and RNA sequencing of pretreatment tumors were performed in addition to TCR sequencing. Durable clinical benefit was achieved by nine patients but not by the remaining 20. Under 30 patients had pretreatment blood TCR-seq, some 25 had at least one posttreatment blood collection, and some 25 had tumor TCR-seq.

The CDR3, from cysteine to phenylalanine, totals 15 residues. Left in the record is the CDR3 DNA by itself, 45 bases read in frame from the first base. Clipping removes 3 bases from V and 9 bases from J, with 10 as the unmatched junction base count. Looking up the germline V gene yields CDR1 SGDLS and CDR2 YYNGEE. Overall study outcomes, separate from this receptor: Improved progression-free and overall survival was found to be associated with pretreatment peripheral blood TCR clonality below the median. Because the sample size was small (n of about 29) and many exploratory analyses were performed, the results are intended to be hypothesis-generating. Greater expansion of tumor-associated TCR clones in peripheral blood 3 weeks after the start of treatment was observed in patients with durable benefit (n ≈ 22, p = 0.022).

Remarks on this clone: Its specific antigen is unknown. No base-level quality is on record; no much larger clone is a single base apart.

The meaning of the sample's time point label: pretreatment peripheral blood. The cohort comprised about 30 patients with locally advanced or metastatic urothelial carcinoma treated at Memorial Sloan Kettering on a trial protocol. Peripheral blood mononuclear cells were collected pretreatment and during treatment, with between 1 and 8 total time points per patient. The Qiagen DNeasy Blood extraction kit was used to purify genomic DNA from total PBMCs and from tumor samples. Collected pretreatment and during treatment, PBMCs were isolated and stored as previously described. Synthetic TCR analog templates were spiked into each PCR so that absolute template abundance could be estimated from read counts. The immunoSEQ assay used bias-controlled V and J gene primers to amplify TCRbeta CDR3 regions from genomic DNA. Rearranged TCRbeta segments were sequenced at approximately 20X coverage. On the authors' methods: Sequencing errors were corrected by clustering and CDR3s were annotated against IMGT to assign V, D and J genes. Downstream analyses used only productive TCRbeta rearrangements, leaving out any out-of-frame or stop-codon sequences. Clonality was computed as one minus Shannon entropy normalized by the log of the number of unique productive sequences. Clones differing between time points or between blood and tumor were identified by Fisher's exact test with Benjamini-Hochberg correction at adjusted p below 0.01. TCRdb provides this immuneACCESS table in a form limited to in-frame rearrangements. Some clones are lacking; in checked studies, under half of them reflect an unresolved V gene, and why the rest are absent is not known. That table furnishes V, J and clone size, whereas the DNA furnished D and trimming. This sample gives around 79,000 clones in total; approximately 86% of them show up just once. Of the sample, approximately 6.7% is held by the ten largest clones.

Rearrangement joined TRBV9 to TRBJ2-1, with 9 middle bases fitting TRBD1. The specimen comprised PBMCs, sampled around atezolizumab (anti-PD-L1) treatment. This TCR was recovered from a man aged 35 to 55 with urothelial cancer. The nucleotide sequence is given as TGTGCCAGCAGCGCGGGACAGGGTCTTCTACTTGAGCAGTTCTTC. Its protein product is CASSAGQGLLLEQFF. The reference TRBV9 and TRBJ2-1 proteins fill in what lies around the CDR3, so the full variable domain reads DSGVTQTPKHLITATGQRVTLRCSPRSGDLSVYWYQQSLDQGLQFLIQYYNGEERAKGNILERFSAQQFPDLHSELNLSSLELGDSALYFCASSAGQGLLLEQFFGPGTRLTVL.